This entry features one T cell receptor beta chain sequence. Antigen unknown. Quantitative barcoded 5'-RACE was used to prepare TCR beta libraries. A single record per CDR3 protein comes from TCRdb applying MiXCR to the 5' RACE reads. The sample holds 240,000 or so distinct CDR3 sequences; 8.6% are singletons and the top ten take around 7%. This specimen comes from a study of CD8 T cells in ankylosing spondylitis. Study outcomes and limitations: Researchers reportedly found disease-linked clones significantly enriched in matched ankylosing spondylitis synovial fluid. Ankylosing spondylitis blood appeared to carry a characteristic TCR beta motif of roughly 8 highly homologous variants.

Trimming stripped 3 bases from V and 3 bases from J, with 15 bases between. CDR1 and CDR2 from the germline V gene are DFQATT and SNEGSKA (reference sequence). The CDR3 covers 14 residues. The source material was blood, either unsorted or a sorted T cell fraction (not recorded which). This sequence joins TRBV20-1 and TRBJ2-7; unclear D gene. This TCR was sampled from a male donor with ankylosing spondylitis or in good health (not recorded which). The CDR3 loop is CSASPPLVFYEQYF. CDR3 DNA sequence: TGCAGTGCTAGCCCGCCCCTAGTCTTCTACGAGCAGTACTTC.